In this sample, the clone carrying this T cell receptor (beta chain) turned up a few times. These data originate in a study of T cells of healthy individuals. TCRdb passed the 5' RACE reads through MiXCR, listing each CDR3 protein once. The repertoire has 40,000 to 65,000 distinct CDR3 sequences, roughly 14% of them found once; the top ten carry approximately 16%. With V trimmed by 2 bases and J by 5 bases, 8 bases remained unmatched. This CDR3 region has 17 residues. Germline values: CDR1 SGHTA, CDR2 FQGNSA. The chain has TRBV7-2 and TRBJ2-3, with 12 bases matching TRBD2. The TCR sequence derives from a human donor in good health. The CDR3 DNA is TGTGCCAGCAGCTTAATCGCTAGCGGGGGGGCTAGAGATACGCAGTATTTT. This translates into CASSLIASGGARDTQYF.